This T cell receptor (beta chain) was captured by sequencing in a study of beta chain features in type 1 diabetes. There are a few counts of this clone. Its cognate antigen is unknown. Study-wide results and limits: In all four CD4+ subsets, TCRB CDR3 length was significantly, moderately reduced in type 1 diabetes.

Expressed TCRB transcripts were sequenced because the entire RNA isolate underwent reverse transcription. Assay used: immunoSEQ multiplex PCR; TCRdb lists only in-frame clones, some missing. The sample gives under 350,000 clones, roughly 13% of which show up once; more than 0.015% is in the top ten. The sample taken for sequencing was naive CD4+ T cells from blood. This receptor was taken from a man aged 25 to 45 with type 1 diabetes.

As DNA, the CDR3 is TGTGCCAGCAGCTTTGGCGCGGGTGAAGCTTTCTTT. This encodes CASSFGAGEAFF. This chain uses TRBV7-9 with TRBJ1-1; no reliable D call. The CDR3 spans 12 residues. Germline assignment: CDR1 SEHNR and CDR2 FQNEAQ (reference sequence). Trimming took off 3 bases at V and 7 bases at J, with 9 bases between the two ends.